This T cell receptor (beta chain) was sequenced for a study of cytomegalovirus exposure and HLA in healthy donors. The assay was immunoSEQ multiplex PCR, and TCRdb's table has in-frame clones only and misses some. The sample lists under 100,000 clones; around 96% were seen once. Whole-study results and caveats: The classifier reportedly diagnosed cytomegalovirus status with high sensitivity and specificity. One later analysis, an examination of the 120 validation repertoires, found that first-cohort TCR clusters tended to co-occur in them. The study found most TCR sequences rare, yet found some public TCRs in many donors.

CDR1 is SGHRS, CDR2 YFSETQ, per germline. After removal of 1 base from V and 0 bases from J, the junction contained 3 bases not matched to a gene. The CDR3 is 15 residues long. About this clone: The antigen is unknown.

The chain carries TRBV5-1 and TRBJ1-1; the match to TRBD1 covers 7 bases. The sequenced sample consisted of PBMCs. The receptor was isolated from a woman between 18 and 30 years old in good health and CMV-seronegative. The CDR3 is CASSLKTGLNTEAFF. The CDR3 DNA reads TGCGCCAGCAGCTTGAAGACAGGGTTGAACACTGAAGCTTTCTTT.